The 15 T cell receptor beta chains below all came from one sample that was sequenced in a study of control samples from healthy donors and cancer patients (TCRdb year 2020). Library preparation used the immunoSEQ multiplex PCR assay. TCRdb mirrors the immuneACCESS table, restricted to in-frame sequences. Some clones are absent from its copies; in checked studies, under half trace to an unresolved V gene, and the reason for the others is unknown. The sample records about 170,000 clones, roughly 90% of which are singletons. Of the sample, 12% falls within the top ten clones. Specimen: blood. The receptors were gathered from a man in his thirties or forties in good health.

The gene calls are TRBV18 and TRBJ2-1, with D hard to call. The germline V and J ends were trimmed by 2 bases and 0 bases, with 8 bases remaining between them. This CDR3 is built from 15 residues. Germline V CDR1 and CDR2: KGHSH, LQKENI. DNA for the CDR3: TGTGCCAGCTCACCAAGCGCGAGCTCCTACAATGAGCAGTTCTTC. Its translation is CASSPSASSYNEQFF.

The chain couples TRBV19 to TRBJ2-7; TRBD2 matches 12 bases. The CDR3 is 14 residues long. In germline, CDR1 is LNHDA, CDR2 SQIVND (reference sequence). The trim removed 6 bases at V and 4 bases at J, leaving 4 bases unmatched. This CDR3 is CASSLTSGRYEQYF. The CDR3 DNA reads as TGTGCCAGTAGCCTGACTAGCGGGAGATACGAGCAGTACTTC.

V usage is TRBV10-3 and J usage is TRBJ1-1, with 10 bases identical to TRBD1. The ends lost 3 bases at V and 0 bases at J; junction bases unmatched: 16. The CDR3 length is 20 residues. The germline CDR1 and CDR2 sequences are ENHRY and SYGVKD. CDR3 amino acids: CAISDLVDRGKTIVNTEAFF. CDR3 coding DNA: TGTGCCATCAGTGACCTTGTGGACAGGGGGAAAACAATCGTGAACACTGAAGCTTTCTTT.

The rearrangement links TRBV7-3 to TRBJ2-2; D might be TRBD2 (6 bases). CDR1 and CDR2 (germline): SGHTA, FQGTGA. V lost 8 bases and J 1 base, leaving 14 bases between the germline ends. The CDR3 totals 15 residues. CDR3 sequence (DNA): TGTGCCAGCGGGGGTGGAGGGCTGAACACCGGGGAGCTGTTTTTT. This encodes CASGGGGLNTGELFF.

V is TRBV27 and J is TRBJ2-2; D might be TRBD1 (6 bases). From germline, CDR1 is MNHEY and CDR2 SMNVEV (reference sequence). The CDR3 contains 15 residues. The germline V and J ends were trimmed by 5 bases and 3 bases, with 13 bases remaining between them. CDR3 protein: CASSPSGHYTGELFF. The CDR3 DNA reads as TGTGCCAGCAGTCCTTCGGGACACTACACCGGGGAGCTGTTTTTT.

The chain has TRBV28 and TRBJ1-6; D is perhaps TRBD1 (5 bases). CDR3 length: 14 residues. The germline V and J ends were trimmed by 11 bases and 0 bases, with 11 bases remaining between them. Germline assignment: CDR1 MDHEN and CDR2 SYDVKM. The CDR3 DNA reads TGTGCCGTCCCAGGGAGCTCCTATAATTCACCCCTCCACTTT. Its protein is CAVPGSSYNSPLHF.

The V call is TRBV28, the J call TRBJ1-3, with TRBD1 matching 7 bases. Germline loops: CDR1 MDHEN, CDR2 SYDVKM. This CDR3 is built from 14 residues. Germline trimming cut 3 bases from V and 4 bases from J; bases unmatched to any gene: 3. This chain's CDR3 is CASSLLTGGNTIYF. The CDR3 coding sequence is TGTGCCAGCAGTTTGCTGACAGGGGGAAACACCATATATTTT.

The chain is built from TRBV4-2 and TRBJ1-5; D is undetermined. Germline CDR1 reads LGHNA; CDR2 reads YNFKEQ. Trimming took 0 bases from V and 5 from J, leaving 5 bases between them. The CDR3 has 13 amino acids. CDR3 region: CASSQDLDQPQHF. The CDR3 DNA sequence: TGTGCCAGCAGCCAAGACCTAGATCAGCCCCAGCATTTT.

This clone has more than one count but fewer than ten. This chain joins TRBV7-6 and TRBJ1-4; possibly TRBD1 for D (6 bases). Between the trimmed V and J ends, which lost 5 bases and 7 bases, there was a span of 23 bases. Per the germline V gene, CDR1 is SGHVS and CDR2 is FNYEAQ. The CDR3 covers 17 residues. The CDR3 DNA reads TGTGCCAGCAGCCCAGGAGGGGGGCGCGCCTCAGGTGAAAAACTGTTTTTT. Protein sequence: CASSPGGGRASGEKLFF.

The chain couples TRBV5-1 to TRBJ2-3; D perhaps matches TRBD2 (5 bases). V was pared by 0 bases and J by 0 bases, with 11 bases between. Germline CDR1 reads SGHRS; CDR2 reads YFSETQ. The CDR3 length is 16 residues. The chain's CDR3 is CASSLGGVTSTDTQYF. The DNA for the CDR3 is TGCGCCAGCAGCTTGGGGGGAGTGACGAGCACAGATACGCAGTATTTT.

This rearrangement joins TRBV5-1 to TRBJ2-1; possible D gene TRBD1, 5 bases. This CDR3 contains 14 residues. Germline V gene sequence: CDR1 SGHRS, CDR2 YFSETQ. Trimming left V 0 bases short and J 15 bases short, with 19 bases between. The CDR3, as DNA: TGCGCCAGCAGCTTGGGATCAGACAGTCCGGTCCGGTTCTTC. Translated: CASSLGSDSPVRFF.

The count of this clone is one. In nucleotides, the CDR3 is TGTGCCAGCAGCTCGGGAAGGGATTCCACCGGGGAGCTGTTTTTT. This encodes CASSSGRDSTGELFF. The chain employs TRBV5-6 and TRBJ2-2; possibly TRBD2 for D (5 bases). CDR1 is SGHDT and CDR2 is YYEEEE in the germline V gene. The CDR3 sequence is 15 residues long. V was clipped by 3 bases and J by 4 bases, with 13 bases between them.

This chain joins TRBV24-1 and TRBJ2-1; D uncertain. V lost 5 bases, J lost 9 bases, and 10 bases lay in between. Germline-derived CDR1 and CDR2 are KGHDR and SFDVKD. The CDR3 runs to 12 residues. The CDR3, as DNA: TGTGCCACCAGTGCTCCCTTTAGTGAGCAGTTCTTC. Encoded protein: CATSAPFSEQFF.

The genes are TRBV11-2 and TRBJ1-2; D gene uncertain. CDR1 SGHAT and CDR2 FQNNGV come from the germline V gene. The CDR3 contains 12 residues. The V and J ends lost 5 bases and 8 bases respectively, with 12 bases between them. The CDR3 DNA reads TGTGCCAGCAGCGTACCTGGAGAAGGCTACACCTTC. Its protein product is CASSVPGEGYTF.

The genes are TRBV7-8 and TRBJ1-5; D ambiguous. The CDR3 extends over 17 amino acids. The V end was cut by 5 bases, the J end by 0 bases, with 17 bases between. In germline, CDR1 is SGHVS, CDR2 FQNEAQ. The CDR3, as DNA: TGTGCCAGCAGCCGACTCCTGGACGGATATAGCAATCAGCCCCAGCATTTT. Translating it yields CASSRLLDGYSNQPQHF.